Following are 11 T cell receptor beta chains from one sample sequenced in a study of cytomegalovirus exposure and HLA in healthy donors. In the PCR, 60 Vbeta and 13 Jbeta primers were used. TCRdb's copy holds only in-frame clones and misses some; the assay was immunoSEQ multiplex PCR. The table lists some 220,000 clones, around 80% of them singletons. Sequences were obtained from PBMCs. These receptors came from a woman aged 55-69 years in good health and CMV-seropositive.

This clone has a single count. The CDR3 nucleotides read TGCGCCAGCAGCCCGTACACAGATACGCAGTATTTT. It is translated as CASSPYTDTQYF. The chain is built from TRBV5-1 and TRBJ2-3; the D is unclear. The CDR3 length is 12 residues. From germline, CDR1 is SGHRS and CDR2 YFSETQ. Trimming took off 4 bases at V and 2 bases at J, with 5 bases between the two ends.

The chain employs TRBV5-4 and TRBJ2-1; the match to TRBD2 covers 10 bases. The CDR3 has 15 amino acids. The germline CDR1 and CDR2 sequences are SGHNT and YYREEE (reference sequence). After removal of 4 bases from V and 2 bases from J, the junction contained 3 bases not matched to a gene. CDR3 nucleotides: TGTGCCAGCAGCCCTCTAGCGGGAGCCTACAATGAGCAGTTCTTC. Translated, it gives CASSPLAGAYNEQFF.

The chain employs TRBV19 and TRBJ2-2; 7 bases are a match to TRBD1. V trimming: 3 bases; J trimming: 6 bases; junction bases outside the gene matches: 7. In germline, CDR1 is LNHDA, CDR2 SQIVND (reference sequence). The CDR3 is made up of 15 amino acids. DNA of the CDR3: TGTGCCAGTAGTATTCGGGACAGATGGGCCGGGGAGCTGTTTTTT. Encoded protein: CASSIRDRWAGELFF. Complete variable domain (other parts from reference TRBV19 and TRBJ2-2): DGGITQSPKYLFRKEGQNVTLSCEQNLNHDAMYWYRQDPGQGLRLIYYSQIVNDFQKGDIAEGYSVSREKKESFPLTVTSAQKNPTAFYLCASSIRDRWAGELFFGEGSRLTVL.

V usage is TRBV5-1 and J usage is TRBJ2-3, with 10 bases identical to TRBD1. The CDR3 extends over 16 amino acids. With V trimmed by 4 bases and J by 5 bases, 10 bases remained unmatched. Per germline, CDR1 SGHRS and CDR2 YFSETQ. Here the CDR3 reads CASSPPTGGGVDTQYF. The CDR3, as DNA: TGCGCCAGCAGCCCACCGACAGGGGGCGGGGTAGATACGCAGTATTTT.

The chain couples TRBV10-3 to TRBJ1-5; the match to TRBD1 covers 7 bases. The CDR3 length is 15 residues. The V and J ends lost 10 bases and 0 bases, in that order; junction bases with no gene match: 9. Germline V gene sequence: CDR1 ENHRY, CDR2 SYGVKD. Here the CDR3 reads CATGTELYSNQPQHF. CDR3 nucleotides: TGTGCCACAGGGACAGAACTTTATAGCAATCAGCCCCAGCATTTT.

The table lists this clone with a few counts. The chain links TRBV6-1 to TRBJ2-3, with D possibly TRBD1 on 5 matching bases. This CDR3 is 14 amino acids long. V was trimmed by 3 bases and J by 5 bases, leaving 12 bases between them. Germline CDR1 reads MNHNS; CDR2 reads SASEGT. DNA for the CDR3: TGTGCCAGCAGTGAGCAGGGATATGGAGATACGCAGTATTTT. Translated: CASSEQGYGDTQYF.

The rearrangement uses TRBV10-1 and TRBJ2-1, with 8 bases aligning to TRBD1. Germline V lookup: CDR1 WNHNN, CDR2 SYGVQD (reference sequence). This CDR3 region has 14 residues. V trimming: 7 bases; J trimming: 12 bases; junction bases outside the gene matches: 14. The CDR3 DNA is TGCGCCAGCACCCCCCGGACAGGGTCTGGGGTGCAGTTCTTC. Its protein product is CASTPRTGSGVQFF.

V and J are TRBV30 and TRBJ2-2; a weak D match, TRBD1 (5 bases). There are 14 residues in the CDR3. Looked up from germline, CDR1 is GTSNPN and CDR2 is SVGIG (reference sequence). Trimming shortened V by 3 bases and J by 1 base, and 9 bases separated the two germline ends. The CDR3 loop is CAWRWQGNTGELFF. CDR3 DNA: TGTGCCTGGAGATGGCAGGGGAACACCGGGGAGCTGTTTTTT.

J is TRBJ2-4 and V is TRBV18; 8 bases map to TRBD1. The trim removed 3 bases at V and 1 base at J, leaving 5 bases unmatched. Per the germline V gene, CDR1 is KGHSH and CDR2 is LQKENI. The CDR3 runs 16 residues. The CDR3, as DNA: TGTGCCAGCTCACCCGGGACAGGAGGGGCCAAAAACATTCAGTACTTC. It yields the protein CASSPGTGGAKNIQYF.

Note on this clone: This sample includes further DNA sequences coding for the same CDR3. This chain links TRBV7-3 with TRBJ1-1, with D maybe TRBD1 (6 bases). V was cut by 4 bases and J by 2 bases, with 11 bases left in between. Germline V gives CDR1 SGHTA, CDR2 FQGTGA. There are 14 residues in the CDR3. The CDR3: CASSSQQGNTEAFF. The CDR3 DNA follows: TGTGCCAGCAGCTCGCAACAGGGTAACACTGAAGCTTTCTTT.

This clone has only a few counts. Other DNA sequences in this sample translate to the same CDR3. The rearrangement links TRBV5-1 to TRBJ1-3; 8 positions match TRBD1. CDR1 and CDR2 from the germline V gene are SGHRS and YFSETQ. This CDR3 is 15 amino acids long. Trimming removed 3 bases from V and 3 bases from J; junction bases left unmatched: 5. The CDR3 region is CASSSQGADGNTIYF. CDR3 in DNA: TGCGCCAGCAGCTCTCAGGGGGCAGATGGAAACACCATATATTTT. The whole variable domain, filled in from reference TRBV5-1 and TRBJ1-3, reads KAGVTQTPRYLIKTRGQQVTLSCSPISGHRSVSWYQQTPGQGLQFLFEYFSETQRNKGNFPGRFSGRQFSNSRSEMNVSTLELGDSALYLCASSSQGADGNTIYFGEGSWLTVV.